The TCR beta chain under discussion was sequenced for a study of T cell responses to AZD1222 COVID-19 vaccine. In its sample, this clone was seen a few times. V shed 2 bases, J shed 6 bases, and the junction held 1 base outside the gene matches. The CDR3 contains 13 residues. Germline-derived CDR1 and CDR2 are LNHDA and SQIVND (reference sequence). TCRdb keeps only in-frame clones here, not all; method: immunoSEQ multiplex PCR. The data hold approximately 30,000 clones, with around 88% observed a single time. J is TRBJ2-7 and V is TRBV19; 10 positions match TRBD2. The sequenced sample was peripheral blood, obtained on day 0 of AZD1222 vaccination. The clonotype was recovered from an adult in good health. The chain's CDR3 is CASSILAGAEQYF. The CDR3 nucleotides are TGTGCCAGTAGTATACTAGCGGGAGCCGAGCAGTACTTC.